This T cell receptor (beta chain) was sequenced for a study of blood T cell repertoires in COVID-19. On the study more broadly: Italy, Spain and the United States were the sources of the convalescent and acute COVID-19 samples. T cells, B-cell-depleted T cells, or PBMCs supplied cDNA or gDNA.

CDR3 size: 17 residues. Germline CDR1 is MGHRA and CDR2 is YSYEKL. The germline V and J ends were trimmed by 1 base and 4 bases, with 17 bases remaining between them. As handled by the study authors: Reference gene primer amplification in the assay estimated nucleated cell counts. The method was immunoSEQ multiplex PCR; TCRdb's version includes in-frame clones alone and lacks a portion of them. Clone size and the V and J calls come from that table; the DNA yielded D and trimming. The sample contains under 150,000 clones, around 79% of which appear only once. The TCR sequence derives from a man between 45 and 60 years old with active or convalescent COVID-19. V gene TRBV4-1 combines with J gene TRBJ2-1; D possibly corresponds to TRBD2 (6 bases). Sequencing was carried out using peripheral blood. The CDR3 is CASSQAFRDSYYNEQFF. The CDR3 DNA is TGCGCCAGCAGCCAAGCATTCCGGGACTCCTATTACAATGAGCAGTTCTTC.